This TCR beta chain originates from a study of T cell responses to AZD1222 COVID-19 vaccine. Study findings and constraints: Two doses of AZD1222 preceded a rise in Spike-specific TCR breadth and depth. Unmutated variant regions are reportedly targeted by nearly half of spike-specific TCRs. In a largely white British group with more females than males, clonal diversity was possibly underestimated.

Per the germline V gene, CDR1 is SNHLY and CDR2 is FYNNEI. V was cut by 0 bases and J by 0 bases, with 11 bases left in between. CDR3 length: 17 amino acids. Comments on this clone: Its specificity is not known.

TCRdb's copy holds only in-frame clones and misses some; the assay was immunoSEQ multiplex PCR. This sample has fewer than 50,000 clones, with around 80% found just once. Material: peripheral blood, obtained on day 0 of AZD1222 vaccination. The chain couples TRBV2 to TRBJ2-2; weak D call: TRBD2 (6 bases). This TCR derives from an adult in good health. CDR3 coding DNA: TGTGCCAGCAGTGAAGCGCGGGGAGGCCCGAACACCGGGGAGCTGTTTTTT. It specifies CASSEARGGPNTGELFF.